The clone carrying this T cell receptor (beta chain) was counted ten times or more. Its specificity is unknown. The germline CDR1 and CDR2 sequences are SGHRS and YFSETQ. Trimming shortened V by 1 base and J by 1 base, and 5 bases separated the two germline ends. The CDR3 contains 13 residues. This sample is part of a study of Graves' ophthalmopathy and Graves' hyperthyroidism. Overall study findings and caveats: In blood appeared most of the expanded thyroid clonotypes whose frequency exceeded 0.001.

RNA transcripts served as template for amplifying TCR beta CDR3 sequences. First-round RT-PCR relied on HTBI primers, and a second-round multiplex PCR came next. TCRdb reprocessed the multiplex PCR reads via MiXCR and lists one record per CDR3 protein. This table has 400,000 to 450,000 distinct CDR3 sequences, roughly 21% appearing once. Researchers classed hyperthyroidism as stable given no ophthalmopathy within 18 months of follow-up. Only newly diagnosed hyperthyroidism patients aged 18 to 65, with under 2 months' duration, were enrolled. Orbital computed tomography, thyroid ultrasound, TRAb, serum thyroxine and clinical symptoms formed the basis of diagnosis.

The sequence came from a woman under 30 with stable Graves' hyperthyroidism. The sequencing input was peripheral blood. This chain links TRBV5-1 with TRBJ1-1; D gene unclear. CDR3 in amino acids: CASSLYWNTEAFF. In DNA, the CDR3 is TGCGCCAGCAGCTTGTACTGGAACACTGAAGCTTTCTTT.